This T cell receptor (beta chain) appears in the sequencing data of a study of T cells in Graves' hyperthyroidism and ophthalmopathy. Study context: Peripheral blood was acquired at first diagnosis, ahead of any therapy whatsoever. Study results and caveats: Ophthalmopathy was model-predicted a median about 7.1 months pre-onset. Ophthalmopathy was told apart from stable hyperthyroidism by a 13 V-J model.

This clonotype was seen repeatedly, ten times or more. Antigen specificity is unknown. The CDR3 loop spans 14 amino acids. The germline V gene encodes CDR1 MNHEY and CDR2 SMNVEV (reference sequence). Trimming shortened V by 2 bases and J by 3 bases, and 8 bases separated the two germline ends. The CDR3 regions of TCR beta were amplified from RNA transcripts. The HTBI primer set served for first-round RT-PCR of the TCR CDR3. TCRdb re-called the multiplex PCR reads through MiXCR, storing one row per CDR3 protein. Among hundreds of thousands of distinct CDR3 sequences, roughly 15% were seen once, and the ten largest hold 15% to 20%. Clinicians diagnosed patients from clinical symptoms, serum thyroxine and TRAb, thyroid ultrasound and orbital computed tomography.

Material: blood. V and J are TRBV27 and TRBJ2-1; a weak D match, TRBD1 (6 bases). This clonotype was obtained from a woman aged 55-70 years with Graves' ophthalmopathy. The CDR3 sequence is CASSLGTLYNEQFF. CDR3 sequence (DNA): TGTGCCAGCAGTTTAGGGACACTCTACAATGAGCAGTTCTTC.